These 19 T cell receptor beta chains were sequenced from one sample in a study of cytomegalovirus exposure and HLA in healthy donors. The repertoire was sequenced with immunoSEQ multiplex PCR; TCRdb's copy has only in-frame clones and lacks some. The sample has 250,000 to 350,000 clones; around nine tenths are singletons. Sequenced sample: PBMCs. All receptors derive from a woman between 18 and 29 years old in good health and CMV-seronegative.

The chain is built from TRBV18 and TRBJ1-4; D is perhaps TRBD1 (6 bases). V shed 2 bases and J shed 8 bases, with 24 bases lying between them. The CDR3 extends over 18 amino acids. The V gene's germline CDR1 is KGHSH and CDR2 LQKENI. The CDR3 region is CASSPLSGRGYEREKLFF. The CDR3, as DNA: TGTGCCAGCTCACCATTATCCGGCAGGGGATACGAGAGGGAAAAACTGTTTTTT.

The rearrangement links TRBV7-2 to TRBJ2-3, with 12 bases identical to TRBD2. After removal of 5 bases from V and 3 bases from J, the junction contained 6 bases not matched to a gene. CDR1 SGHTA and CDR2 FQGNSA come from the germline V gene. The CDR3 loop spans 16 amino acids. CDR3 protein: CASSRGGLAGTDTQYF. In DNA, the CDR3 is TGTGCCAGCAGCCGCGGGGGACTAGCGGGTACAGATACGCAGTATTTT.

The rearrangement joins TRBV2 to TRBJ2-7, with TRBD1 as a possible D gene (6 bases). Germline-derived CDR1 and CDR2 are SNHLY and FYNNEI. V gave up 8 bases and J gave up 2 bases, with 10 bases separating them. This CDR3 spans 12 amino acids. CDR3 residues: CASGTNTYEQYF. DNA for the CDR3: TGTGCCAGCGGGACAAACACCTACGAGCAGTACTTC.

The genes are TRBV19 and TRBJ2-7, with D unclear. V lost 3 bases, J lost 1 base, and 7 bases lay in between. Germline CDR1 and CDR2: LNHDA and SQIVND (reference sequence). This CDR3 is built from 13 residues. CDR3 sequence (DNA): TGTGCCAGTAGTATTGCAGTTTCCTACGAGCAGTACTTC. Translation: CASSIAVSYEQYF.

The chain employs TRBV7-8 and TRBJ1-2; 10 bases fit TRBD1. The V gene's germline CDR1 is SGHVS and CDR2 FQNEAQ. CDR3 size: 17 residues. J lost 6 bases, V lost 2 bases, and 12 bases had no gene match. The CDR3 sequence is CASSLQRTGGLGDGYTF. CDR3 coding DNA: TGTGCCAGCAGCTTACAGCGGACAGGGGGTTTGGGGGATGGCTACACCTTC.

CDR3 in DNA: TGTGCCAGCAGTGAACAGGGGATAGGACTCTCCGAGCAGTACTTC. Its translation is CASSEQGIGLSEQYF. The chain carries TRBV2 and TRBJ2-7, with D possibly TRBD1 on 6 matching bases. V lost 2 bases and J lost 6, with 17 bases in between. Germline V CDR1 and CDR2: SNHLY, FYNNEI. This CDR3 region has 15 residues. The whole variable domain, filled in from reference TRBV2 and TRBJ2-7, reads EPEVTQTPSHQVTQMGQEVILRCVPISNHLYFYWYRQILGQKVEFLVSFYNNEISEKSEIFDDQFSVERPDGSNFTLKIRSTKLEDSAMYFCASSEQGIGLSEQYFGPGTRLTVT.

V and J are TRBV5-6 and TRBJ1-2; no reliable D call. This CDR3 has 13 amino acids. The germline V gene encodes CDR1 SGHDT and CDR2 YYEEEE. Trimming pared 4 bases from V and 6 bases from J, leaving 13 bases between. The CDR3 DNA is TGTGCCAGCAGCGGGGTATCGGGGAATGGCTACACCTTC. It translates to CASSGVSGNGYTF.

Of note for this clone: The same CDR3 arises from other DNA sequences in this sample as well. The genes are TRBV5-1 and TRBJ2-7; D unresolved. Deletions cut 0 bases from V and 2 bases from J, with 6 bases between. The CDR3 spans 13 residues. In germline, CDR1 is SGHRS, CDR2 YFSETQ. The CDR3 DNA follows: TGCGCCAGCAGCTTGGCCGCGGCCTACGAGCAGTACTTC. Amino acid sequence: CASSLAAAYEQYF.

This chain connects TRBV15 to TRBJ2-5, with 7 nucleotides matching TRBD2. CDR3 length: 18 amino acids. Germline trimming cut 1 base from V and 3 bases from J; bases unmatched to any gene: 14. Germline-derived CDR1 and CDR2 are LNHNV and YYDKDF (reference sequence). DNA for the CDR3: TGTGCCACCAGCAGAGTGGGCGGGGAGGGCGCTCGCGAAGAGACCCAGTACTTC. Protein product: CATSRVGGEGAREETQYF.

This clone has only one observation. J is TRBJ1-2 and V is TRBV5-1; 7 bases line up with TRBD1. Per germline, CDR1 SGHRS and CDR2 YFSETQ. Losses at the gene ends were 4 bases for V and 5 bases for J; bases not matched to a gene: 5. This CDR3 is 13 amino acids long. CDR3 sequence reads: CASSDGTAYGYTF. For the CDR3, the DNA is TGCGCCAGCAGCGACGGGACAGCTTATGGCTACACCTTC.

This clone has just a few counts. The genes are TRBV27 and TRBJ2-3; D unresolved. Trimming took 5 bases from V and 4 from J, leaving 7 bases between them. This CDR3 comprises 12 residues. The germline V gene encodes CDR1 MNHEY and CDR2 SMNVEV (reference sequence). The CDR3 DNA reads TGTGCCAGCAGTCACTCCCCAGATACGCAGTATTTT. Its translation is CASSHSPDTQYF.

The genes are TRBV27 and TRBJ2-1; 10 positions match TRBD2. The germline CDR1 and CDR2 sequences are MNHEY and SMNVEV (reference sequence). V was clipped by 7 bases and J by 2 bases; unmatched bases: 5. This CDR3 is 15 amino acids long. The CDR3 DNA is TGTGCCAGCACTAGCGGGAGTGCGCCCTACAATGAGCAGTTCTTC. Its protein is CASTSGSAPYNEQFF.

Details on this clone: Other DNA sequences in this specimen translate into the identical CDR3. J is TRBJ2-7 and V is TRBV2, with D possibly being TRBD1 (6 bases). CDR1 is SNHLY, CDR2 FYNNEI, per germline. This CDR3 spans 14 amino acids. V dropped 4 bases and J dropped 0 bases, with 10 bases sitting between them. The DNA for the CDR3 is TGTGCCAGCAGTGCACAGGGAAGCTCCTACGAGCAGTACTTC. The encoded protein is CASSAQGSSYEQYF.

The chain couples TRBV27 to TRBJ1-2; TRBD1 matches at 10 bases. From germline, CDR1 is MNHEY and CDR2 SMNVEV (reference sequence). This CDR3 is built from 15 residues. V was clipped by 4 bases and J by 0 bases; unmatched bases: 2. The CDR3 loop reads CASSSGQGANYGYTF. CDR3 in DNA: TGTGCCAGCAGTTCCGGACAGGGGGCTAACTATGGCTACACCTTC.

CDR3 sequence (DNA): TGTGCCAGCAGCCCGGGACACTTGAACACTGAAGCTTTCTTT. Protein sequence: CASSPGHLNTEAFF. The chain employs TRBV6-5 and TRBJ1-1; possibly TRBD1 for D (6 bases). CDR1 MNHEY and CDR2 SVGAGI come from the germline V gene. V lost 6 bases and J 0 bases, leaving 11 bases between the germline ends. The CDR3 length is 14 residues.

The CDR3, as DNA: TGCGCCAGCAGCCTCTTGGGACAGGGGGATTTTAACTATGGCTACACCTTC. Translated, it gives CASSLLGQGDFNYGYTF. This chain links TRBV5-1 with TRBJ1-2; 11 positions match TRBD1. From germline, CDR1 is SGHRS and CDR2 YFSETQ. The CDR3 extends over 17 amino acids. With 4 bases clipped from V and 1 base from J, the junction kept 9 bases outside the gene matches. The entire variable domain, with the rest obtained from reference TRBV5-1 and TRBJ1-2, is as follows: KAGVTQTPRYLIKTRGQQVTLSCSPISGHRSVSWYQQTPGQGLQFLFEYFSETQRNKGNFPGRFSGRQFSNSRSEMNVSTLELGDSALYLCASSLLGQGDFNYGYTFGSGTRLTVV.

This sequence joins TRBV7-2 and TRBJ1-1; 8 bases are a match to TRBD1. The J segment lost 7 bases and the V segment lost 5 bases, leaving 12 bases of the junction unmatched. CDR3 length: 15 residues. Germline V gives CDR1 SGHTA, CDR2 FQGNSA. CDR3 DNA sequence: TGTGCCAGCAGCCCGTACGGACAGGGTTGGGATGAAGCTTTCTTT. Translating it yields CASSPYGQGWDEAFF.

The CDR3 loop reads CAWSLRLAENNEQFF. CDR3 bases: TGTGCCTGGAGCCTAAGACTAGCGGAAAACAATGAGCAGTTCTTC. The rearrangement joins TRBV30 to TRBJ2-1; TRBD2 matches 9 bases. This CDR3 is 15 amino acids long. V dropped 3 bases and J dropped 5; count of bases not matched to a gene: 8. Germline V gene sequence: CDR1 GTSNPN, CDR2 SVGIG (reference sequence).

In nucleotides, the CDR3 is TGTGCCAGCAGCCCTTGGACAGGGGAAGCCGGGGAGCTGTTTTTT. As protein: CASSPWTGEAGELFF. The chain carries TRBV6-6 and TRBJ2-2, with TRBD1 matching 9 bases. Germline CDR1 MNHNY, CDR2 SVGAGI (reference sequence). Trimming cost V 6 bases and J 6 bases; bases outside gene matches: 8. This CDR3 has 15 residues.